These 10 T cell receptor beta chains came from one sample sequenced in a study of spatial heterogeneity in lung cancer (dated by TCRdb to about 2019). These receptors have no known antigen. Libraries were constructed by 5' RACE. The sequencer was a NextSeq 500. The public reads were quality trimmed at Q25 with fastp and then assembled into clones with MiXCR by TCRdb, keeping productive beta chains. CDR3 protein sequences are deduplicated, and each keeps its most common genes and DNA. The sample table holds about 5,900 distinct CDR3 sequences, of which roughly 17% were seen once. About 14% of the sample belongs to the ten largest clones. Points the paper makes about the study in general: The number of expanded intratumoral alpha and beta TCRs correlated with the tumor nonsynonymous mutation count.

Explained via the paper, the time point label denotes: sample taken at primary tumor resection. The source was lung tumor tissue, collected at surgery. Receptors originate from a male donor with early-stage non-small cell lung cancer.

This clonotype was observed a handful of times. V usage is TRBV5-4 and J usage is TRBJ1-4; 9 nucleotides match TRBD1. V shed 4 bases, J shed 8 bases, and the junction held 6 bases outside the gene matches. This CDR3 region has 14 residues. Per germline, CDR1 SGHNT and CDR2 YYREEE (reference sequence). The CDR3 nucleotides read TGTGCCAGCAGCCGACAGGGGGACCGAGAAAAACTGTTTTTT. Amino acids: CASSRQGDREKLFF.

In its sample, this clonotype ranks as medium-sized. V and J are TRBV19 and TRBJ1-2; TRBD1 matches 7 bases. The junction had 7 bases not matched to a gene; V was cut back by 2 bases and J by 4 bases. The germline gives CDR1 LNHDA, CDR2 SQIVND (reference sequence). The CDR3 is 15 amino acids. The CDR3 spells CASSIIWRTGYGYTF. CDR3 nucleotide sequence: TGTGCCAGTAGTATAATTTGGAGGACAGGCTATGGCTACACCTTC.

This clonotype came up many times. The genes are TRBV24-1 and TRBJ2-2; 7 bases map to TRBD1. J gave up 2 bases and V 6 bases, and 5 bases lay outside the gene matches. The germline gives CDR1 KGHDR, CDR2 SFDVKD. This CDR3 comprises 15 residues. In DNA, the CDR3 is TGTGCCACCAGTTCGGGACAGACAAACACCGGGGAGCTGTTTTTT. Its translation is CATSSGQTNTGELFF.

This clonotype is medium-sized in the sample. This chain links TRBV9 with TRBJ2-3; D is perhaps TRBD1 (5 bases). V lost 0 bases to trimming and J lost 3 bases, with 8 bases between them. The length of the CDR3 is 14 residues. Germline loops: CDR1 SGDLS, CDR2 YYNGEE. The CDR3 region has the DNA TGTGCCAGCAGCGTAGGTAGGGGAACAGATACGCAGTATTTT. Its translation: CASSVGRGTDTQYF.

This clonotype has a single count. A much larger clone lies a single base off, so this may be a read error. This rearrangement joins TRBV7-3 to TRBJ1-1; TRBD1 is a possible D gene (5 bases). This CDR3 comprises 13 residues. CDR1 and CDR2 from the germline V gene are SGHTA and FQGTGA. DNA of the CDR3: TGTGTCAGCAGCTCAGGACAGAACACTGAAGCTTTCTTT. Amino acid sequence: CVSSSGQNTEAFF.

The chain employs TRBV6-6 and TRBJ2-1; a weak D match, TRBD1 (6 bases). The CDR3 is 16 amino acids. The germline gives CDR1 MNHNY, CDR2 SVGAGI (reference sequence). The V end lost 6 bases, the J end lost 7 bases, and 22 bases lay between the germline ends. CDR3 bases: TGTGCCAGCAGGCCCGACTGGGGACAAGGACCAAATGAGCAGTTCTTC. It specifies CASRPDWGQGPNEQFF.

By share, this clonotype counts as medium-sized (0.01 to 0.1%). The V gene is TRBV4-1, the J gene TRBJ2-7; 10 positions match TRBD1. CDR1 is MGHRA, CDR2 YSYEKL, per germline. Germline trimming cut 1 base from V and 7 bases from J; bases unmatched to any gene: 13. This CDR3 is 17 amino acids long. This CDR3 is CASSQGYGGTGVGEQYF. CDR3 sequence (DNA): TGCGCCAGCAGCCAAGGCTATGGGGGGACAGGGGTCGGAGAGCAGTACTTC.

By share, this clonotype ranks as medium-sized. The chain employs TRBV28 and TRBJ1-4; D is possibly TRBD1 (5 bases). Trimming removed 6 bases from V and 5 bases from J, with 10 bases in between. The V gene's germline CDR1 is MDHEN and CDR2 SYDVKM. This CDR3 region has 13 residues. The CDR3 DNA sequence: TGTGCCAGCAGGAGACAGTTCAATGAAAAACTGTTTTTT. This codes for CASRRQFNEKLFF.

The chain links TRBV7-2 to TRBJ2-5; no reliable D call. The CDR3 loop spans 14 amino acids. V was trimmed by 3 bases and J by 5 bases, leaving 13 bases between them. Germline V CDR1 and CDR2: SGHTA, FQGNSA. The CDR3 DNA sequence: TGTGCCAGCAGCTTGGGCCCCACGGGTGAGACCCAGTACTTC. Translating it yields CASSLGPTGETQYF.

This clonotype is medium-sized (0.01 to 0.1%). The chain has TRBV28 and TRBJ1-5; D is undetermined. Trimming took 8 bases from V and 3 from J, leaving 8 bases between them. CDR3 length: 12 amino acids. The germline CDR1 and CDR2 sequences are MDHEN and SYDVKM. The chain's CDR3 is CASRQSNQPQHF. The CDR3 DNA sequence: TGTGCCAGCCGGCAGTCCAATCAGCCCCAGCATTTT.